This T cell receptor beta chain derives from a study of type 1 and type 2 diabetes patients. The overall study: The whole study generated fewer than 25 million paired-end reads. General study points: Some expanded clones seen only in T1D might occur in additional T2D or control samples. Type 2 diabetes repertoires were more diverse than type 1 diabetes repertoires.

Regarding this clonotype: Antigen unknown.

Each participant gave 9.5 to 10 milliliters of peripheral blood. This CDR3 is 13 amino acids long. V lost 4 bases to trimming and J lost 2 bases, with 11 bases between them. Germline V CDR1 and CDR2: SQVTM, ANQGSEA. Amplification started from genomic DNA. A primer set of 30 forward and 13 reverse primers amplified the CDR3. TCRdb independently ran MiXCR on the multiplex PCR reads; one entry per CDR3 protein. The sample lists about 290,000 distinct CDR3 sequences; approximately 50% were seen once. The chain combines TRBV29-1 with TRBJ2-5; possibly TRBD1 for D (5 bases). This TCR was recovered from a man between 18 and 35 years old with type 2 diabetes. The sequenced material came from peripheral blood mononuclear cells (PBMCs). CDR3 residues: CSVARALQETQYF. The DNA of the CDR3 is TGCAGCGTTGCCAGGGCCCTTCAAGAGACCCAGTACTTC. The full variable domain, completed using reference TRBV29-1 and TRBJ2-5, is SAVISQKPSRDICQRGTSLTIQCQVDSQVTMMFWYRQQPGQSLTLIATANQGSEATYESGFVIDKFPISRPNLTFSTLTVSNMSPEDSSIYLCSVARALQETQYFGPGTRLLVL.